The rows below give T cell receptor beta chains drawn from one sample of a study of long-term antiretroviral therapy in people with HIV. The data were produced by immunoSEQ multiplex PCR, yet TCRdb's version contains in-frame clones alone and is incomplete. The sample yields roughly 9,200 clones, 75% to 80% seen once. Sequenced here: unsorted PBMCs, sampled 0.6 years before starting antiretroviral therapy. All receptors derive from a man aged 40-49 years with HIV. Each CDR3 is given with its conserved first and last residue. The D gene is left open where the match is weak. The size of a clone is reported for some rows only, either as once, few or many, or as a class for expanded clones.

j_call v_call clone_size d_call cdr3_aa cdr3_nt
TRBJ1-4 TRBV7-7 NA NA CASSPNRASFPNEKLFF TGTGCCAGCAGCCCAAACAGGGCGTCTTTCCCCAATGAAAAACTGTTTTTT
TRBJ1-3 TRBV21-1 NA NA CASTNTGGVTIYF TGTGCCAGCACCAATACAGGGGGCGTCACCATATATTTT
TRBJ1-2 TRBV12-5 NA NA CASARGWDAYGYTF TGTGCTAGTGCCCGGGGGTGGGATGCCTATGGCTACACCTTC
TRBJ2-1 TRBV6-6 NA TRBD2 CASSPSGGAYNEQFF TGTGCCAGCAGCCCTAGCGGGGGGGCTTACAATGAGCAGTTCTTC
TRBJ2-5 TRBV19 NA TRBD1 CASTQATGTEETQYF TGTGCCAGTACCCAGGCGACAGGGACCGAAGAGACCCAGTACTTC
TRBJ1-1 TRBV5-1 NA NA CASSPQGYTEAFF TGCGCCAGCAGCCCCCAGGGGTACACTGAAGCTTTCTTT
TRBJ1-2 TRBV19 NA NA CASLRGGDYGYTF TGTGCCAGTCTACGTGGGGGAGACTATGGCTACACCTTC
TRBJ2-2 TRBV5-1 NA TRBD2 CASSLNQRGTGELFF TGCGCCAGCAGCTTGAACCAGCGGGGTACCGGGGAGCTGTTTTTT
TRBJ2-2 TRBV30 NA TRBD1 CAWTRQGAGELFF TGTGCCTGGACGCGACAGGGGGCCGGGGAGCTGTTTTTT
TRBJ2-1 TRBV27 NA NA CASGALMQGTYNEQFF TGTGCCAGCGGCGCCCTGATGCAGGGTACCTACAATGAGCAGTTCTTC
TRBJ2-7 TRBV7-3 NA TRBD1 CASSPPTRDRDYEQYF TGTGCCAGCAGCCCACCAACCCGGGACAGGGACTACGAGCAGTACTTC
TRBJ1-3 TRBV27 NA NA CASSLSPSSGNTIYF TGTGCCAGCAGTTTATCCCCCAGCTCTGGAAACACCATATATTTT
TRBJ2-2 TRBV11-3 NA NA CASSLGRDISGELFF TGTGCCAGCAGCTTAGGCAGGGATATTTCCGGGGAGCTGTTTTTT
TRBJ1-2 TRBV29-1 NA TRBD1 CSVEWSGGGYGYTF TGCAGCGTTGAATGGTCAGGGGGCGGCTATGGCTACACCTTC
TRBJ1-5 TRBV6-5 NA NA CASSRDSLSNQPQHF TGTGCCAGCAGTCGGGACTCCCTTAGCAATCAGCCCCAGCATTTT
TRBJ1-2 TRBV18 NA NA CASSPQRGYGYTF TGTGCCAGCTCACCGCAAAGGGGTTATGGCTACACCTTC
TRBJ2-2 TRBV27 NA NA CASSWGDTGELFF TGTGCCAGCAGTTGGGGTGACACCGGGGAGCTGTTTTTT
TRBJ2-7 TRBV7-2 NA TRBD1 CASSLSRGHYEQYF TGTGCCAGCAGCTTATCCAGGGGGCACTACGAGCAGTACTTC
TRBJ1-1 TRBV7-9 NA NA CASTYLGTTNTEAFF TGTGCCAGCACCTACTTGGGGACTACGAACACTGAAGCTTTCTTT
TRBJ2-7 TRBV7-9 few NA CASSFGPYYEQYF TGTGCCAGCAGCTTTGGACCGTACTACGAGCAGTACTTC
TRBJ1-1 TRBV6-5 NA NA CASSYGGLNTEAFF TGTGCCAGCAGTTACGGGGGCTTGAACACTGAAGCTTTCTTT
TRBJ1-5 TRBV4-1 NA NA CASSQGGGWESNQPQHF TGCGCCAGCAGCCAAGGTGGGGGCTGGGAGAGCAATCAGCCCCAGCATTTT
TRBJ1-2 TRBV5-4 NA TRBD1 CASRREGQGIANYGYTF TGTGCCAGCAGACGGGAGGGACAGGGGATAGCTAACTATGGCTACACCTTC
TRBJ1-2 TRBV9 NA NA CASILQGLPGYGYTF TGTGCCAGCATTCTTCAGGGGCTACCTGGCTATGGCTACACCTTC
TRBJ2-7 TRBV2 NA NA CASSEAYTAYEQYF TGTGCCAGCAGTGAAGCGTACACAGCCTACGAGCAGTACTTC
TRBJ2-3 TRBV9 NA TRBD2 CASSVVPSGGADGADTQYF TGTGCCAGCAGCGTAGTCCCCAGCGGGGGGGCCGATGGCGCAGATACGCAGTATTTT
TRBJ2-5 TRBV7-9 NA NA CASGTDNQETQYF TGTGCCAGCGGAACGGACAACCAAGAGACCCAGTACTTC
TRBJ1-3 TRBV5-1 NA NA CASSWDTFSGNTIYF TGCGCCAGCAGCTGGGACACGTTCTCTGGAAACACCATATATTTT
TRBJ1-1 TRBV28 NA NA CASSLIPGTEAFF TGTGCCAGCAGTTTAATTCCGGGCACTGAAGCTTTCTTT
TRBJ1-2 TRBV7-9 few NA CASSLIQMNYGYTF TGTGCCAGCAGCTTAATCCAGATGAACTATGGCTACACCTTC
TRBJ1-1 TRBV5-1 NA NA CASSFSENTEAFF TGCGCCAGCAGCTTCTCAGAGAACACTGAAGCTTTCTTT
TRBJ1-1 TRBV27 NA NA CASRLGEGNTEAFF TGTGCCAGCAGGCTCGGGGAGGGGAACACTGAAGCTTTCTTT
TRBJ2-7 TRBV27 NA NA CASSPTVGSEQYF TGTGCCAGCAGTCCCACGGTAGGGTCCGAGCAGTACTTC
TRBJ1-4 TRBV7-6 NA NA CASSLTDWDMSGTNEKLFF TGTGCCAGCAGCTTAACGGATTGGGACATGAGTGGAACTAATGAAAAACTGTTTTTT
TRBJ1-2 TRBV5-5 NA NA CASSLGQADNYGYTF TGTGCCAGCAGCTTGGGACAGGCGGATAACTATGGCTACACCTTC
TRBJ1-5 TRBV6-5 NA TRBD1 CASRPTGGGGQPQHF TGTGCCAGCAGACCCACAGGGGGCGGAGGGCAGCCCCAGCATTTT
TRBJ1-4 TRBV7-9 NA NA CASGVQTTNEKLFF TGTGCCAGCGGCGTACAGACAACTAATGAAAAACTGTTTTTT
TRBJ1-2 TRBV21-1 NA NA CASSPAGGLDYGYTF TGTGCCAGCAGCCCGGCAGGGGGTTTAGACTATGGCTACACCTTC
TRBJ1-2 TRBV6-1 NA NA CASSELWQGNNGYTF TGTGCCAGCAGTGAACTTTGGCAGGGCAACAATGGCTACACCTTC
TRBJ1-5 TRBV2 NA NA CASSVDSNQPQHF TGTGCCAGCAGTGTAGATAGCAATCAGCCCCAGCATTTT
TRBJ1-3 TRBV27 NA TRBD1 CASSLTGGVGNTIYF TGTGCCAGCAGTCTTACAGGGGGGGTAGGAAACACCATATATTTT
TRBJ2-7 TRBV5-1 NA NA CASSLGGEPYEQYF TGCGCCAGCAGCTTGGGTGGGGAACCCTACGAGCAGTACTTC
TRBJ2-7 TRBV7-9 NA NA CASSLGGARAYEQYF TGTGCCAGCAGCTTAGGGGGGGCGCGAGCCTACGAGCAGTACTTC
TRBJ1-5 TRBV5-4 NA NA CASSNPQENQPQHF TGTGCCAGCAGCAATCCCCAGGAGAATCAGCCCCAGCATTTT
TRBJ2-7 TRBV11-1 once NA CASSLGEGRGYEQYF TGTGCCAGCAGCTTAGGGGAAGGAAGGGGCTACGAGCAGTACTTC
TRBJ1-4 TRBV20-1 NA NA CSGRDNEKLFF TGCAGCGGGAGGGATAATGAAAAACTGTTTTTT
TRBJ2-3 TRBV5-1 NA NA CASSPAGAPTDTQYF TGCGCCAGCAGCCCCGCGGGGGCGCCCACAGATACGCAGTATTTT
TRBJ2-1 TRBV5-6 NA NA CASSVRAGNYNEQFF TGTGCCAGCAGCGTGAGGGCAGGGAATTACAATGAGCAGTTCTTC
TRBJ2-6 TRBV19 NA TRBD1 CASSQSGQGASGANVLTF TGTGCCAGTAGTCAGTCGGGACAGGGGGCGTCTGGGGCCAACGTCCTGACTTTC
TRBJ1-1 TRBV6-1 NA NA CASPGARNTEAFF TGTGCCAGCCCGGGGGCAAGGAACACTGAAGCTTTCTTT
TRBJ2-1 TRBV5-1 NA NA CASSIQGRASYNEQFF TGCGCCAGCAGCATACAGGGGAGGGCCTCCTACAATGAGCAGTTCTTC
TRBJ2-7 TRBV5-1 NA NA CASSFVGNSYEQYF TGCGCCAGCAGCTTCGTAGGGAATTCCTACGAGCAGTACTTC
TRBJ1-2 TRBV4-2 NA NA CASSQDTTAYGYTF TGTGCCAGCAGCCAAGACACGACAGCTTATGGCTACACCTTC
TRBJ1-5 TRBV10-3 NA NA CAISDRNQPQHF TGTGCCATCAGTGACAGGAATCAGCCCCAGCATTTT